This record looks at one T cell receptor beta chain sequence and its context. V trimming: 4 bases; J trimming: 6 bases; junction bases outside the gene matches: 8. The V gene's germline CDR1 is SGHTA and CDR2 FQGTGA. CDR3 size: 15 residues. Method: immunoSEQ multiplex PCR; TCRdb's copy keeps in-frame clones and lacks some. The data contain 150,000 to 200,000 clones, just over 85% of them singletons. This sample stems from a study of control samples from healthy donors and cancer patients. Sequenced: blood. The chain has TRBV7-3 and TRBJ2-1; 8 bases match TRBD1. The clonotype comes from a man aged 18 to 30 in good health. The chain's CDR3 is CASSSQGAPGNEQFF. The CDR3 DNA follows: TGTGCCAGCAGCTCCCAGGGGGCGCCGGGCAATGAGCAGTTCTTC.